This T cell receptor beta chain comes out of a study of response to subunit inactivated influenza vaccine. The CDR3 has 14 amino acids. CDR1 is SGHRS and CDR2 is YFSETQ in the germline V gene. The V and J ends lost 2 bases and 3 bases respectively, with 10 bases between them. MiXCR was run by TCRdb on the RT-PCR reads, yielding one entry per CDR3 protein. The sample contains 630,000 or so distinct CDR3 sequences, about 15% of which appear only once. Study-level results: Researchers suggested that each seasonal influenza vaccination recruits few new T cells.

On this clonotype itself: As yet, its antigen is unknown.

V gene TRBV5-1 combines with J gene TRBJ2-3, with D perhaps TRBD2 (6 bases). This receptor was identified in a man aged 50-59 years who received an inactivated influenza vaccine. This specimen consisted of PBMCs from blood, obtained 11 to 12 days after vaccination. CDR3 in amino acids: CASSLRERTDTQYF. The CDR3 bases are TGCGCCAGCAGCTTACGGGAGAGAACAGATACGCAGTATTTT. The full variable domain, completed using reference TRBV5-1 and TRBJ2-3, is KAGVTQTPRYLIKTRGQQVTLSCSPISGHRSVSWYQQTPGQGLQFLFEYFSETQRNKGNFPGRFSGRQFSNSRSEMNVSTLELGDSALYLCASSLRERTDTQYFGPGTRLTVL.